This T cell receptor beta chain came from a study of spatial heterogeneity in lung cancer. Study at large: Beta-chain sequences consistently outnumbered alpha-chain sequences in detection.

A unique molecular identifier was attached to every TCR cDNA molecule. TCRdb itself ran the 5' RACE reads through MiXCR, one entry per CDR3 protein. Of over 10,000 distinct CDR3 sequences in the sample, roughly an eighth were seen once. Findings of the study overall: Follow-up blood showed ubiquitous expanded tumor TCRs less than blood at resection did.

About this clonotype itself: Its target is not known.

The time point was: sample taken at primary tumor resection. Unsorted tumor, nontumor lung tissue or cryopreserved PBMC supplied the whole RNA. The donor population consisted of approximately 68 patients with untreated, early-stage non-small cell lung cancer. The V and J ends lost 6 bases and 3 bases respectively, with 17 bases between them. The CDR3 runs 15 residues. Germline V gene lookup returns CDR1 MDHEN and CDR2 SYDVKM. The sequencing here drew on PBMCs, taken at surgery. The receptor was isolated from a female donor with early-stage non-small cell lung cancer. The chain recombines TRBV28 with TRBJ2-5, with TRBD1 as a possible D gene (6 bases). The CDR3 loop reads CASSPEGVGKETQYF. CDR3 nucleotides: TGTGCCAGCAGCCCCGAGGGGGTGGGGAAAGAGACCCAGTACTTC.